This T cell receptor beta chain stems from a study of T cells in Graves' hyperthyroidism and ophthalmopathy. On this clonotype: Its specificity is not known.

The study excluded patients with uncontrolled infection, other autoimmune disease, pregnancy or lactation. It was RNA transcripts that yielded the amplified TCR beta CDR3 regions. The HTBI primer set was used in a first-round RT-PCR of the TCR CDR3. TCRdb processed the multiplex PCR reads anew with MiXCR; each CDR3 protein has one entry. The sample records 550,000 to 600,000 distinct CDR3 sequences, around 45% being singletons. Study-wide results and caveats: A model built on 13 V-J features separated ophthalmopathy from stable hyperthyroidism. Blood also carried most thyroid clonotypes expanded above 0.001. Progression to ophthalmopathy was predicted a median of 6.5 months early.

The receptor's source is an adult woman with Graves' disease, either hyperthyroidism or ophthalmopathy (not recorded which). The source material was peripheral blood or thyroid tissue (not recorded which).

This chain's CDR3 is CASSLSGPRGYF. The CDR3 DNA sequence: TGTGCCAGCAGCTTATCAGGGCCAAGAGGGTACTTC. This chain joins TRBV7-8 and TRBJ2-5; a possible D gene is TRBD1 (5 bases). Germline values: CDR1 SGHVS, CDR2 FQNEAQ. V shed 2 bases and J shed 13 bases, with 14 bases lying between them. The CDR3 is 12 amino acids.